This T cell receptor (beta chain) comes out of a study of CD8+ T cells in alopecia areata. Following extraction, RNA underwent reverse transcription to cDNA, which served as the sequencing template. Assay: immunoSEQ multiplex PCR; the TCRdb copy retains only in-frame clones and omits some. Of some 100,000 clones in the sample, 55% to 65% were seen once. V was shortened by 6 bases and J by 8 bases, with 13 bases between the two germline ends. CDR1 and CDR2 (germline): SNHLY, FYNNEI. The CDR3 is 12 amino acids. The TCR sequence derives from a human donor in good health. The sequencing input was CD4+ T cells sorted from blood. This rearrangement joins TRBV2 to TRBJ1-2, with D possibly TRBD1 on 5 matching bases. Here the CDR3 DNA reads TGTGCCAGCAGCCGGGGGGTAAGCGGCTACACCTTC. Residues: CASSRGVSGYTF.